Each of the 5 T cell receptor beta chains below was sequenced from the same sample in a study of tumor T cells in aggressive B-cell lymphoma. Assay: immunoSEQ multiplex PCR; the TCRdb copy retains only in-frame clones and omits some. The data show roughly 2,700 clones, 85% seen once. Input material: tumor tissue. The receptors here all came from an adult with diffuse large B cell lymphoma. Some clones in this sample may be carry-over from other donors' samples.

This chain connects TRBV5-1 to TRBJ2-3, with TRBD1 identical over 7 bases. Germline V CDR1 and CDR2: SGHRS, YFSETQ. The CDR3 covers 16 residues. V lost 4 bases, J lost 0 bases, and 8 bases stayed unmatched. The CDR3 nucleotides read TGCGCCAGCAGCCGTGGACAGGCCACTAGCACAGATACGCAGTATTTT. Translated, it gives CASSRGQATSTDTQYF.

The chain carries TRBV13 and TRBJ2-1, with TRBD2 identical over 10 bases. V dropped 5 bases and J dropped 6; count of bases not matched to a gene: 10. The CDR3 spans 16 residues. Germline CDR1 reads PRHDT; CDR2 reads FYEKMQ (reference sequence). In nucleotides, the CDR3 is TGTGCCAGCAGCCGAGCGGGAGCGGGAGGGTTCAATGAGCAGTTCTTC. Translating it yields CASSRAGAGGFNEQFF.

The chain combines TRBV30 with TRBJ2-7; a possible D gene is TRBD1 (6 bases). The CDR3 runs 10 residues. The V gene's germline CDR1 is GTSNPN and CDR2 SVGIG (reference sequence). Between the trimmed V and J ends, which lost 5 bases and 4 bases, there was a span of 6 bases. The CDR3: CAWGTYEQYF. CDR3 bases: TGTGCCTGGGGGACATACGAGCAGTACTTC.

The chain links TRBV19 to TRBJ2-3; 8 bases match TRBD2. Trimming at V came to 0 bases and at J to 1 base, leaving 6 bases not matched to a gene. Germline CDR1 and CDR2: LNHDA and SQIVND (reference sequence). The CDR3 spans 17 residues. CDR3 loop: CASSIEASGLGTDTQYF. The CDR3 DNA is TGTGCCAGTAGTATAGAGGCTAGCGGGTTGGGCACAGATACGCAGTATTTT.

This clone appeared once. The V gene is TRBV11-3, the J gene TRBJ2-1; 11 nucleotides match TRBD2. Germline lookup yields CDR1 SGHNT and CDR2 YENEEA. The V gene end was trimmed by 5 bases and the J gene end by 1 base; junction bases not matched to a gene: 7. This CDR3 comprises 17 residues. CDR3 bases: TGTGCCAGCAGCCCCGGGACTAGCGGTCCTTCCTACAATGAGCAGTTCTTC. Its protein product is CASSPGTSGPSYNEQFF.